This entry features one T cell receptor (beta chain) sequence. Clones were read by immunoSEQ multiplex PCR, and TCRdb kept only the in-frame ones, dropping some. The sample yields over 110,000 clones, more than 75% seen once. These data belong to a study of blood T cell repertoires in COVID-19. Whole-study context: The cDNA or gDNA used as material had been derived from T cells, B-cell-depleted T cells, or PBMCs.

Participant-given clinical history determined each cohort assignment. Trimming pared 0 bases from V and 3 bases from J, leaving 7 bases between. The CDR3 extends over 14 amino acids. Germline V gives CDR1 SGHDT, CDR2 YYEEEE. The chain employs TRBV5-6 and TRBJ1-5, with D unclear. The sequenced sample consisted of PBMCs or T cells enriched from blood (not recorded which). The sequence was collected from a man between 60 and 70 years old who had recovered from COVID-19. The CDR3 here is CASSLGQINQPQHF. The CDR3 DNA follows: TGTGCCAGCAGCTTGGGCCAGATCAATCAGCCCCAGCATTTT.